The clone carrying this T cell receptor beta chain has more than one count but fewer than ten. The sample belongs to a study of blood T cell repertoires in COVID-19. Study in general: Sources were T cells, B-cell-depleted T cells, or PBMCs; the material itself was cDNA or gDNA.

The CDR3 contains 16 residues. In germline, CDR1 is SGHRS, CDR2 YFSETQ. The V segment lost 3 bases and the J segment 5 bases; nucleotides outside the gene matches: 14. Authors' methods: The assay estimated nucleated cells by amplifying reference gene primers. The table came from immunoSEQ multiplex PCR; TCRdb's copy has only in-frame clones and leaves some out. V, J and clone size are taken as reported in that table, and D and trimming were inferred from the DNA itself. Of under 350,000 clones listed, over 75% are singletons. Material for sequencing was peripheral blood. The sequence came from a human donor in a cohort sampled during active COVID-19. The chain carries TRBV5-1 and TRBJ2-7; 7 bases agree with TRBD1. In nucleotides, the CDR3 is TGCGCCAGCAGCTGGGGGACAGCCTCCGTCGTGGACGAGCAGTACTTC. Translated: CASSWGTASVVDEQYF.